The sequence of this T cell receptor (beta chain) was determined in a study of early T cells in non-severe SARS-CoV-2 infection. Tagging with unique molecular identifiers was applied to individual cDNA molecules. Each CDR3 protein gets one entry after TCRdb re-called the 5' RACE reads with MiXCR. The profile shows under 65,000 distinct CDR3 sequences, around 13% of them singletons. V shed 1 base and J shed 6 bases, with 9 bases lying between them. The length of the CDR3 is 14 residues. Germline V gives CDR1 SEHNR, CDR2 FQNEAQ (reference sequence). The gene calls are TRBV7-9 and TRBJ2-2; D not resolved. The source material was whole blood. The sequence was obtained from an adult who was a healthcare worker with PCR-confirmed SARS-CoV-2 infection or an uninfected control (not recorded which). Written as DNA, the CDR3 is TGTGCCAGCAGCTTAGATACCGACTCCGGGGAGCTGTTTTTT. Translation gives CASSLDTDSGELFF.